The 27 T cell receptor beta chains given below trace back to one sample, sequenced in a study of T cell changes during pregnancy in multiple sclerosis. Clones were read by immunoSEQ multiplex PCR, and TCRdb kept only the in-frame ones, dropping some. The data hold 80,000 to 100,000 clones, with around 93% observed a single time. The material was peripheral blood, obtained after pregnancy. Receptors were obtained from a female donor with multiple sclerosis, enrolled in a pregnancy study.

This clone was counted a few times. The rearrangement joins TRBV2 to TRBJ2-5; D unclear. CDR1 is SNHLY and CDR2 is FYNNEI in the germline V gene. Trimming pared 8 bases from V and 4 bases from J, leaving 5 bases between. CDR3 length: 10 amino acids. The CDR3 nucleotides are TGTGCCAGCTCCGGAGAGACCCAGTACTTC. Amino acid sequence: CASSGETQYF.

This rearrangement joins TRBV6-6 to TRBJ2-3, with a possible D match to TRBD1 (6 bases). Trimming pared 5 bases from V and 4 bases from J, leaving 16 bases between. The CDR3 contains 15 residues. The V gene's germline CDR1 is MNHNY and CDR2 SVGAGI (reference sequence). This CDR3 is CASSHTTGPPDTQYF. CDR3 DNA: TGTGCCAGCAGTCATACAACAGGGCCCCCAGATACGCAGTATTTT.

This chain joins TRBV19 and TRBJ1-2, with a possible D match to TRBD1 (6 bases). This CDR3 is built from 13 residues. V shed 6 bases and J shed 4 bases, with 12 bases lying between them. Germline CDR1 is LNHDA and CDR2 is SQIVND (reference sequence). CDR3 bases: TGTGCCAGTAGCCCCAGGGGAAGCTATGGCTACACCTTC. It encodes CASSPRGSYGYTF.

This chain connects TRBV6-1 to TRBJ2-7; TRBD1 is a possible D gene (5 bases). CDR3 length: 13 residues. V was trimmed by 3 bases and J by 6 bases, leaving 12 bases between them. Germline V CDR1 and CDR2: MNHNS, SASEGT. The DNA for the CDR3 is TGTGCCAGCAGTGAGCAGGGCTTCGGCGAGCAGTACTTC. This gives the protein CASSEQGFGEQYF.

CDR3 sequence reads: CASSLQGVDYGYTF. CDR3 DNA sequence: TGTGCCAGCAGCTTGCAGGGGGTGGACTATGGCTACACCTTC. The chain joins TRBV5-5 to TRBJ1-2; TRBD1 matches at 7 bases. Per germline, CDR1 SGHKS and CDR2 YYEKEE (reference sequence). The CDR3 is 14 amino acids. Trimming cost V 1 base and J 3 bases; bases outside gene matches: 3.

The CDR3 DNA reads as TGCAGCGTTCCGACAGGGGGCTACGACGAGCAGTACTTC. Residues: CSVPTGGYDEQYF. The gene calls are TRBV29-1 and TRBJ2-7, with 10 bases that match TRBD1. The CDR3 is made up of 13 amino acids. V lost 5 bases to trimming and J lost 5 bases; unmatched junction nucleotides: 6. Germline V lookup: CDR1 SQVTM, CDR2 ANQGSEA.

This clone was seen only once. The CDR3 nucleotides read TGTGCCAGTAGCCTGACTAGCGGGAGGAAAGAAAGCTCCTACAATGAGCAGTTCTTC. It codes for CASSLTSGRKESSYNEQFF. The chain has TRBV19 and TRBJ2-1, with TRBD2 identical over 13 bases. J was trimmed by 0 bases and V by 6 bases; bases with no gene match: 11. This CDR3 is 19 amino acids long. Germline loops: CDR1 LNHDA, CDR2 SQIVND (reference sequence).

This sequence joins TRBV15 and TRBJ2-7; 7 positions match TRBD2. The germline V gene encodes CDR1 LNHNV and CDR2 YYDKDF (reference sequence). The CDR3 is 14 residues long. V trimming: 2 bases; J trimming: 4 bases; junction bases outside the gene matches: 5. CDR3 coding DNA: TGTGCCACCAGCAGACCAGCGGGGTTTTACGAGCAGTACTTC. Amino acid sequence: CATSRPAGFYEQYF.

The chain joins TRBV10-2 to TRBJ2-1, with 12 bases matching TRBD2. Trimming took 6 bases from V and 4 from J; bases not matched to a gene: 4. From germline, CDR1 is WSHSY and CDR2 SAAADI. The CDR3 is made up of 15 amino acids. The CDR3 coding sequence is TGCGCCAGCAGCCTCGGACTAGCGGGATACAATGAGCAGTTCTTC. Protein sequence: CASSLGLAGYNEQFF.

The CDR3 region has the DNA TGCGCCAGCAGCTTGAACGGTGACTCTGGAAACACCATATATTTT. Protein sequence: CASSLNGDSGNTIYF. The chain couples TRBV5-1 to TRBJ1-3, with no clear D. This CDR3 is built from 15 residues. Deletions cut 1 base from V and 0 bases from J, with 8 bases between. Germline CDR1 is SGHRS and CDR2 is YFSETQ.

This clone has only a few counts. In DNA form, the CDR3 reads TGTGCCTGGAGGAGGACTGAAGCTTTCTTT. Translating it yields CAWRRTEAFF. This chain joins TRBV30 and TRBJ1-1; D is undetermined. In germline, CDR1 is GTSNPN, CDR2 SVGIG (reference sequence). CDR3 length: 10 amino acids. Trimming left V 3 bases short and J 5 bases short, with 4 bases between.

V and J are TRBV11-3 and TRBJ2-1, with 12 bases identical to TRBD2. The CDR3 covers 13 residues. Germline-derived CDR1 and CDR2 are SGHNT and YENEEA. The V gene end was trimmed by 5 bases and the J gene end by 9 bases; junction bases not matched to a gene: 2. The CDR3 bases are TGTGCCAGCAGCGGGGGACTAGCGGGTGAGCAGTTCTTC. It codes for CASSGGLAGEQFF.

The rearrangement uses TRBV30 and TRBJ2-7; TRBD1 matches at 7 bases. Per the germline V gene, CDR1 is GTSNPN and CDR2 is SVGIG (reference sequence). V dropped 5 bases and J dropped 0; count of bases not matched to a gene: 4. This CDR3 has 13 residues. CDR3 sequence: CAWGDRISYEQYF. CDR3 bases: TGTGCCTGGGGGGACAGAATCTCCTACGAGCAGTACTTC.

The chain is built from TRBV21-1 and TRBJ1-1; TRBD1, the table's D call, lacks a check against the DNA. TRBV21-1 is given as a pseudogene. The CDR3 has 16 residues. CDR3 nucleotide sequence: TGTGCCAGCAGCAAAGCCCGGGACACATCGAACACTGAAGCTTTCTTT. Amino acid sequence: CASSKARDTSNTEAFF.

The rearrangement uses TRBV9 and TRBJ2-1; D not resolved. Per the germline V gene, CDR1 is SGDLS and CDR2 is YYNGEE. The CDR3 is 9 amino acids. This CDR3 reads CAEREEQFF. CDR3 DNA: TGTGCTGAGCGTGAGGAGCAGTTCTTC.

This sequence joins TRBV6-5 and TRBJ2-7; 13 positions match TRBD2. Unmatched junction bases numbered 1, after V lost 3 bases and J lost 2 bases. CDR1 is MNHEY and CDR2 is SVGAGI in the germline V gene. The CDR3 has 15 residues. Here the CDR3 DNA reads TGTGCCAGCAGTTATGGGACTAGCGGGACCTACGAGCAGTACTTC. This sequence encodes CASSYGTSGTYEQYF.

The chain uses TRBV19 and TRBJ1-2, with D possibly being TRBD1 (6 bases). Germline CDR1 is LNHDA and CDR2 is SQIVND (reference sequence). V was cut by 6 bases and J by 2 bases, with 16 bases left in between. The CDR3 extends over 15 amino acids. CDR3 sequence: CASRRSDSANYGYTF. The CDR3, as DNA: TGTGCCAGTAGACGGTCGGACAGTGCGAACTATGGCTACACCTTC.

The chain has TRBV28 and TRBJ2-7, with 8 nucleotides matching TRBD1. With V trimmed by 5 bases and J by 3 bases, 12 bases remained unmatched. The CDR3 is 16 amino acids. Germline CDR1 reads MDHEN; CDR2 reads SYDVKM. CDR3 DNA sequence: TGTGCCAGCAGTGGTACCCCAGGGGGCTCCCTCTACGAGCAGTACTTC. Translating it yields CASSGTPGGSLYEQYF.

CDR3 sequence reads: CASSLAGGYGYEQYF. In DNA form, the CDR3 reads TGTGCCAGCAGCTTAGCGGGGGGGTATGGGTACGAGCAGTACTTC. V is TRBV7-8 and J is TRBJ2-7; 7 nucleotides line up with TRBD2. Germline V gene lookup returns CDR1 SGHVS and CDR2 FQNEAQ. The CDR3 covers 15 residues. J lost 4 bases, V lost 0 bases, and 6 bases had no gene match.

The rearrangement uses TRBV7-2 and TRBJ1-5, with D hard to call. Between the trimmed V and J ends, which lost 1 base and 0 bases, there was a span of 10 bases. This CDR3 has 16 residues. CDR1 is SGHTA, CDR2 FQGNSA, per germline. The CDR3, as DNA: TGTGCCAGCAGCTTAGAGGCGGGTGATAGCAATCAGCCCCAGCATTTT. It specifies CASSLEAGDSNQPQHF.

The rearrangement uses TRBV7-3 and TRBJ2-5, with D possibly being TRBD1 (5 bases). The CDR3 runs 15 residues. Trimming removed 2 bases at V and 4 bases at J, with 14 bases between. Germline V CDR1 and CDR2: SGHTA, FQGTGA. The CDR3: CASSLGAGWGETQYF. CDR3 coding DNA: TGTGCCAGCAGCTTAGGGGCAGGGTGGGGAGAGACCCAGTACTTC.

The chain links TRBV4-1 to TRBJ2-2; the match to TRBD1 covers 7 bases. CDR3 size: 12 residues. The J segment lost 5 bases and the V segment lost 8 bases, leaving 2 bases of the junction unmatched. Germline-derived CDR1 and CDR2 are MGHRA and YSYEKL. CDR3 DNA: TGCGCCAGCCGACAGGGAACCGGGGAGCTGTTTTTT. This sequence encodes CASRQGTGELFF.

J is TRBJ2-7 and V is TRBV7-6, with D possibly being TRBD1 (6 bases). The V end was cut by 8 bases, the J end by 2 bases, with 19 bases between. The germline V gene has CDR1 SGHVS and CDR2 FNYEAQ. This CDR3 is built from 15 residues. The CDR3 spells CASAPPRDKAYEQYF. In DNA form, the CDR3 reads TGTGCCAGCGCCCCACCCCGGGACAAGGCCTACGAGCAGTACTTC.

This chain joins TRBV9 and TRBJ1-2; 8 bases align to TRBD1. The CDR3 totals 15 residues. Germline CDR1 SGDLS, CDR2 YYNGEE. V was clipped by 0 bases and J by 4 bases; unmatched bases: 5. DNA for the CDR3: TGTGCCAGCAGCGTAGCAGGGGGCGCAGGCTATGGCTACACCTTC. Encoded protein: CASSVAGGAGYGYTF.

The V call is TRBV7-8, the J call TRBJ1-3; unclear D gene. This CDR3 has 14 amino acids. Trimming removed 6 bases at V and 4 bases at J, with 13 bases between. Germline loops: CDR1 SGHVS, CDR2 FQNEAQ. DNA for the CDR3: TGTGCCAGCAGGGTTACGGGGAACGGAAACACCATATATTTT. Amino acid sequence: CASRVTGNGNTIYF. The full variable domain, with the rest looked up from reference TRBV7-8 and TRBJ1-3, is GAGVSQSPRYKVAKRGQDVALRCDPISGHVSLFWYQQALGQGPEFLTYFQNEAQLDKSGLPSDRFFAERPEGSVSTLKIQRTQQEDSAVYLCASRVTGNGNTIYFGEGSWLTVV.

The chain is built from TRBV21-1 and TRBJ2-1; the table gives TRBD2 as D, unverified against the DNA. TRBV21-1 represents a pseudogene. The CDR3 has 18 residues. The CDR3 protein is CASSKALWTKSRCNEQFF. The CDR3 nucleotides read TGTGCCAGCAGCAAAGCGCTCTGGACTAAGTCGAGGTGCAATGAGCAGTTCTTC.

The chain uses TRBV4-1 and TRBJ1-1, with D unresolved. The V end lost 0 bases, the J end lost 3 bases, and 14 bases lay between the germline ends. CDR3 length equals 16 residues. The germline V gene encodes CDR1 MGHRA and CDR2 YSYEKL. The CDR3: CASSQDRYSRDTEAFF. CDR3 nucleotide sequence: TGCGCCAGCAGCCAAGACAGGTATTCGAGGGACACTGAAGCTTTCTTT.